Described below is a single T cell receptor (beta chain) sequence and its context. TCRdb's table, derived via immunoSEQ multiplex PCR, lists solely in-frame clones and lacks some. The sample lists about 330,000 clones; about 86% were seen once. This sample was taken from a study of blood T cell repertoires in COVID-19. Germline V gene lookup returns CDR1 SGHTA and CDR2 FQGTGA. The V end lost 3 bases, the J end lost 0 bases, and 8 bases lay between the germline ends. CDR3 size: 14 residues. V usage is TRBV7-3 and J usage is TRBJ1-1; D perhaps matches TRBD1 (6 bases). The source of this sequence is a woman aged 50 to 60 with acute or convalescent COVID-19. Sequencing was performed on peripheral blood. CDR3 sequence (DNA): TGTGCCAGCAGCTTGGACAGATTGAACACTGAAGCTTTCTTT. The encoded protein is CASSLDRLNTEAFF.